Listed below are T cell receptor beta chains from one sample, sequenced in a study of control samples from healthy donors and cancer patients. Method: immunoSEQ multiplex PCR; TCRdb's copy keeps in-frame clones and lacks some. The sample gives just over 90,000 clones, about 86% of which show up once; 0.95% to 1.5% is in the top ten. Sequenced input: blood. The source is a woman between 50 and 59 years old in good health. CDR3s leave out the opening cysteine and the closing phenylalanine or tryptophan.

v_call	j_call	cdr3_aa
TRBV13	TRBJ2-1	ASSLGPGQGVGNEQF
TRBV10-3	TRBJ2-7	AISYSTGSYEQY
TRBV6-5	TRBJ1-2	ASRDRDYYGYT
TRBV6-2/TRBV6-3	TRBJ2-5	ASSYTLEASGGETQY
TRBV5-1	TRBJ2-3	ASSLERPGTDTQY
TRBV4-2	TRBJ1-5	ASSPKAGRNQPQH
TRBV14	TRBJ1-1	ASSPDRLDNSEAF
TRBV25-1	TRBJ2-1	ASSAGDSLLEGNEQF
TRBV2	TRBJ1-1	ASSEARGLTEAF
TRBV7-6	TRBJ2-7	ASSRQGYEQY
TRBV14	TRBJ1-4	ASSQEVGAWGEKLF
TRBV28	TRBJ1-5	GVSRQPQH
TRBV2	TRBJ1-4	ASSGTDLREKLF
TRBV7-8	TRBJ1-5	ASSYQGISQPQH
TRBV18	TRBJ1-3	ASSPGRNSGNTIY
TRBV12-5	TRBJ2-7	ASGLGTGGYEQY
TRBV6-2/TRBV6-3	TRBJ2-1	ASSYGGLAGGGEQF
TRBV4-2	TRBJ1-2	ASSYRQGGYT
TRBV28	TRBJ2-5	ASSLPGQSEETQY
TRBV7-2	TRBJ2-7	ASSLRGSTYEQY
TRBV3-1/TRBV3-2	TRBJ1-3	ASSQPADWSSGNTIY
TRBV7-9	TRBJ1-6	ASSLVPGRGTSPLH
TRBV7-2	TRBJ1-3	ASSRLDRAGNTIY
TRBV12-3/TRBV12-4	TRBJ1-5	ASSGTVNQPQH
TRBV6-6	TRBJ2-2	ASGDRTGDGGELF
TRBV7-6	TRBJ2-7	ASSLERSEQY
TRBV7-2	TRBJ2-7	ASSLVELAGGGAPYEQY
TRBV3-1/TRBV3-2	TRBJ2-3	ASSQRGTGDTQY
TRBV10-3	TRBJ2-7	ATGNRGPSPPAQY
TRBV7-2	TRBJ1-1	ASAYPWQGGQAF
TRBV7-2	TRBJ2-1	ASSQGPGVSYNEQF
TRBV18	TRBJ2-1	ASSPEGVYNEQF